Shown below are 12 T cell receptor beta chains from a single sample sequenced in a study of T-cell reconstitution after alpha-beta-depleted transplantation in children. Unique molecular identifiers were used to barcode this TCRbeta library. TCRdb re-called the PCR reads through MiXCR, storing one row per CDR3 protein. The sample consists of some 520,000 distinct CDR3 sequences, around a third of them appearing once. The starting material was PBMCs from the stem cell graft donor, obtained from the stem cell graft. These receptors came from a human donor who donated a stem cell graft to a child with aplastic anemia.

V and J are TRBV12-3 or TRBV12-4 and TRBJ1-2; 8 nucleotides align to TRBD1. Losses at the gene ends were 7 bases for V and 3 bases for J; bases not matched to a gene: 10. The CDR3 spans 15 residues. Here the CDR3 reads CASKTSGQAHYGYTF. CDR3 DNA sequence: TGTGCCAGCAAAACGTCGGGACAGGCACACTATGGCTACACCTTC.

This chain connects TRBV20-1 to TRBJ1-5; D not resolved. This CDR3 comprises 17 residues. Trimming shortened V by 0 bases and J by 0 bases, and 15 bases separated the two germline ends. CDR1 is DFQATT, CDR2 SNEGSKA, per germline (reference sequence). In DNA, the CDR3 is TGCAGTGCTAGAGATTTCGGGAGATCTTATAGCAATCAGCCCCAGCATTTT. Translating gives CSARDFGRSYSNQPQHF.

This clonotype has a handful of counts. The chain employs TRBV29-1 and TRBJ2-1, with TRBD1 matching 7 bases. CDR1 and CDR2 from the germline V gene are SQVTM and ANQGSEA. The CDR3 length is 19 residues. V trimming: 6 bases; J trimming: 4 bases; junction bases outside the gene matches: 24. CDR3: CSVARYMDRSSALYNEQFF. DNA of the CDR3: TGCAGCGTCGCACGGTATATGGACAGGTCCTCCGCCTTATACAATGAGCAGTTCTTC.

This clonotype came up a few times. CDR3 protein: CASSSDPGSGNTIYF. The CDR3 DNA is TGTGCCAGCTCCTCAGACCCGGGCTCTGGAAACACCATATATTTT. V is TRBV6-2 or TRBV6-3 and J is TRBJ1-3; D is unclear. Germline V gene data show CDR1 as MNHEY and CDR2 as SVGEGT. V dropped 8 bases and J dropped 0 bases, with 14 bases sitting between them. The CDR3 contains 15 residues.

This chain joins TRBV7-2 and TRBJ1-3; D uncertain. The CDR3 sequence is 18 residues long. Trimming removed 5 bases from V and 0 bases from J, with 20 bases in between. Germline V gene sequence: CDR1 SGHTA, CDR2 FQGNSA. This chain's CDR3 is CASSPLLVRKSSGNTIYF. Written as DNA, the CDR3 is TGTGCCAGCAGCCCCCTCCTAGTTCGCAAGAGCTCTGGAAACACCATATATTTT.

Here the CDR3 reads CASSYSRVRNEQYV. CDR3 nucleotides: TGTGCCAGCAGTTACTCCAGGGTCCGCAACGAGCAGTACGTC. The J gene is TRBJ2-7, the V gene TRBV6-2 or TRBV6-3; the D gene is possibly TRBD1 (5 bases). This CDR3 is 14 amino acids long. From germline, CDR1 is MNHEY and CDR2 SVGEGT. V lost 0 bases to trimming and J lost 5 bases, with 11 bases between them.

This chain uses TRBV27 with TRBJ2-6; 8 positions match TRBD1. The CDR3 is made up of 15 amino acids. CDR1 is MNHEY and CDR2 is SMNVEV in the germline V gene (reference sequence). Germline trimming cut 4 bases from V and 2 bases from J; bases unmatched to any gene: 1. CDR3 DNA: TGTGCCAGCAGTTCCAGGGGGCCTGGGGCCAACGTCCTGACTTTC. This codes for CASSSRGPGANVLTF.

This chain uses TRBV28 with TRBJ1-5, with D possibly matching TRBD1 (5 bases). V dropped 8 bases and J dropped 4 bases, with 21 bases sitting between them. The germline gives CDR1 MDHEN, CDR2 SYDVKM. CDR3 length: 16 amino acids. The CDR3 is CASLGTDPLNNQPQHF. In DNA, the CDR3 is TGTGCCAGCCTAGGGACGGATCCCCTTAATAATCAGCCCCAGCATTTT.

CDR3 bases: TGTGCCAGCAGCCAAGCCAAAAATGAGCAGTTCTTC. Translation gives CASSQAKNEQFF. The V and J genes are TRBV4-2 and TRBJ2-1, with no clear D. CDR3 size: 12 residues. The V gene's germline CDR1 is LGHNA and CDR2 YNFKEQ. Trimming shortened V by 1 base and J by 7 bases, and 5 bases separated the two germline ends.

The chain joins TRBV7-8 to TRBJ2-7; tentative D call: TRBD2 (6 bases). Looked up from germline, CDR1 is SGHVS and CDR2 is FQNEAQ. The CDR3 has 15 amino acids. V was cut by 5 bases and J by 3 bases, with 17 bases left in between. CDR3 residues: CASSPPGGGSYEQYF. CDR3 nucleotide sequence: TGTGCCAGCAGCCCCCCCGGTGGGGGGAGCTACGAGCAGTACTTC.

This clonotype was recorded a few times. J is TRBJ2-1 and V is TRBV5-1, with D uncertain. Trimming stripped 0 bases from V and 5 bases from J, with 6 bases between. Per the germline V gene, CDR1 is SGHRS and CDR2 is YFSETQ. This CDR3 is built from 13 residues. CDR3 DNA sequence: TGCGCCAGCAGCTTGGATCCCCACAATGAGCAGTTCTTC. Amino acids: CASSLDPHNEQFF.

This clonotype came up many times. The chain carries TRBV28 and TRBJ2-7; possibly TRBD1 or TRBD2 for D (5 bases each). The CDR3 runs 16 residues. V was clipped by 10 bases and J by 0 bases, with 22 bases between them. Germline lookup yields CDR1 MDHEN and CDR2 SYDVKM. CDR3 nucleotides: TGTGCCACCTCAGGGACCCAGATACAGTTCTCCTACGAGCAGTACTTC. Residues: CATSGTQIQFSYEQYF.